This T cell receptor (beta chain) was profiled in a study of cytomegalovirus exposure and HLA in healthy donors. Study-level information: The study placed 70% to 85% of its approximately 400 genotyped donors in the Caucasian-associated ancestry cluster. Study-level findings and limits: Fewer N-insertions than the approximately 700-donor mean were reportedly shown by an Asian-associated ancestry cluster in a later analysis. The authors listed some 150 TCR beta chains as cytomegalovirus-associated.

A note on this clone: Antigen: not known.

Germline V gene sequence: CDR1 MNHEY, CDR2 SVGAGI. After removal of 4 bases from V and 3 bases from J, the junction contained 7 bases not matched to a gene. This CDR3 is 16 amino acids long. Both 60 Vbeta primers and 13 Jbeta primers went into the PCR. The protocol was immunoSEQ multiplex PCR, while the TCRdb copy is restricted to in-frame clones and leaves out a portion. The sample has roughly 120,000 clones, 82% seen once. The gene calls are TRBV6-5 and TRBJ2-1, with 9 bases identical to TRBD1. This clonotype was obtained from a man aged 30 to 45 in good health and CMV-seropositive. Material: PBMCs. The CDR3 nucleotides are TGTGCCAGCAGTTCTTTACAGGGGGCCCACTACAATGAGCAGTTCTTC. As protein: CASSSLQGAHYNEQFF.